The T cell receptor (beta chain) described here comes from a study of long-term antiretroviral therapy in people with HIV. At survey level, the immunoSEQ assay was run in its v3.0 version. Repertoires were generated with immunoSEQ multiplex PCR, while TCRdb's copy carries only in-frame clones and drops some. The data show about 16,000 clones, with roughly 80% seen just once and roughly 15% held by the top ten. In this sample, this clone turned up once. This CDR3 comprises 13 residues. CDR1 is SSHAT, CDR2 FNYEAQ, per germline (reference sequence). Trimming took 5 bases from V and 4 from J, leaving 11 bases between them.

The material was unsorted PBMCs, obtained about 1.2 years before starting antiretroviral therapy. The source is a man aged 30 to 39 with HIV. The chain combines TRBV7-7 with TRBJ1-2; D call uncertain. The CDR3 is CASSPGSVYGYTF. The CDR3, as DNA: TGTGCCAGCAGCCCGGGCTCCGTCTATGGCTACACCTTC.